This TCR beta chain was identified during a study of blood T cells in healthy people across ages. A second 7 to 11 cycle PCR used barcoded and J-beta primers. TCRdb fed the 5' RACE reads into MiXCR, producing one record per CDR3 protein. Of approximately 800,000 distinct CDR3 sequences listed, 35% to 40% are singletons. Samples each yielded at least 5 micrograms of total RNA. Germline CDR1 SQVTM, CDR2 ANQGSEA. The CDR3 loop spans 14 amino acids. With V trimmed by 7 bases and J by 2 bases, 11 bases remained unmatched. Study-wide results and caveats: The fall in TCR beta diversity per million T cells was roughly linear with age. Donors of long life had a larger count of naive CD4+ cells and greater diversity than aged donors.

This clonotype was seen many times. Its target is not known. This chain links TRBV29-1 with TRBJ2-7, with 7 bases that match TRBD1. The clonotype comes from a man between 18 and 29 years old in good health. Sequenced: blood. The CDR3 sequence: CSALRGQSTYEQYF. The CDR3 coding sequence is TGCAGCGCCCTAAGGGGACAGTCAACCTACGAGCAGTACTTC.